The 3 T cell receptor beta chains below all came from one sample that was sequenced in a study of blood T cells in healthy people across ages. Combining a sample-barcoded 5' primer with a J-beta primer mix, a second PCR ran for 7 to 11 cycles. TCRdb re-analysed the 5' RACE reads in MiXCR, keeping a single row per CDR3 protein. In the table there are hundreds of thousands of distinct CDR3 sequences, around a quarter of which are singletons. The same sample was also used in a study of T cells of mothers and their children.

The sample taken for sequencing was blood. Receptors were obtained from a boy aged 5-17 years in good health.

This clonotype has just a few counts. V and J are TRBV29-1 and TRBJ2-1; TRBD2 might be the D (6 bases). V was cut by 3 bases and J by 7 bases, with 28 bases left in between. Germline V gene lookup returns CDR1 SQVTM and CDR2 ANQGSEA. The CDR3 is made up of 18 amino acids. CDR3 region: CSVDRDETKYIRGNEQFF. CDR3 DNA sequence: TGCAGCGTTGATCGGGACGAGACGAAATACATCCGGGGGAATGAGCAGTTCTTC.

This clonotype was counted a few times. V gene TRBV7-9 combines with J gene TRBJ1-2; TRBD1 matches at 7 bases. Germline CDR1 is SEHNR and CDR2 is FQNEAQ (reference sequence). J lost 8 bases, V lost 2 bases, and 8 bases had no gene match. The CDR3 is 14 amino acids. As DNA, the CDR3 is TGTGCCAGCAGCTTACCGACAGGGTTGTGGGGCTACACCTTC. This codes for CASSLPTGLWGYTF.

This clonotype turned up a few times. The V gene is TRBV6-5, the J gene TRBJ2-2; D is uncertain. CDR3 length equals 14 residues. In germline, CDR1 is MNHEY, CDR2 SVGAGI. The V end was cut by 7 bases, the J end by 5 bases, with 14 bases between. The CDR3 DNA reads as TGTGCCAGCACCCGATTTCAGACGACCGGGGAGCTGTTTTTT. This sequence encodes CASTRFQTTGELFF.